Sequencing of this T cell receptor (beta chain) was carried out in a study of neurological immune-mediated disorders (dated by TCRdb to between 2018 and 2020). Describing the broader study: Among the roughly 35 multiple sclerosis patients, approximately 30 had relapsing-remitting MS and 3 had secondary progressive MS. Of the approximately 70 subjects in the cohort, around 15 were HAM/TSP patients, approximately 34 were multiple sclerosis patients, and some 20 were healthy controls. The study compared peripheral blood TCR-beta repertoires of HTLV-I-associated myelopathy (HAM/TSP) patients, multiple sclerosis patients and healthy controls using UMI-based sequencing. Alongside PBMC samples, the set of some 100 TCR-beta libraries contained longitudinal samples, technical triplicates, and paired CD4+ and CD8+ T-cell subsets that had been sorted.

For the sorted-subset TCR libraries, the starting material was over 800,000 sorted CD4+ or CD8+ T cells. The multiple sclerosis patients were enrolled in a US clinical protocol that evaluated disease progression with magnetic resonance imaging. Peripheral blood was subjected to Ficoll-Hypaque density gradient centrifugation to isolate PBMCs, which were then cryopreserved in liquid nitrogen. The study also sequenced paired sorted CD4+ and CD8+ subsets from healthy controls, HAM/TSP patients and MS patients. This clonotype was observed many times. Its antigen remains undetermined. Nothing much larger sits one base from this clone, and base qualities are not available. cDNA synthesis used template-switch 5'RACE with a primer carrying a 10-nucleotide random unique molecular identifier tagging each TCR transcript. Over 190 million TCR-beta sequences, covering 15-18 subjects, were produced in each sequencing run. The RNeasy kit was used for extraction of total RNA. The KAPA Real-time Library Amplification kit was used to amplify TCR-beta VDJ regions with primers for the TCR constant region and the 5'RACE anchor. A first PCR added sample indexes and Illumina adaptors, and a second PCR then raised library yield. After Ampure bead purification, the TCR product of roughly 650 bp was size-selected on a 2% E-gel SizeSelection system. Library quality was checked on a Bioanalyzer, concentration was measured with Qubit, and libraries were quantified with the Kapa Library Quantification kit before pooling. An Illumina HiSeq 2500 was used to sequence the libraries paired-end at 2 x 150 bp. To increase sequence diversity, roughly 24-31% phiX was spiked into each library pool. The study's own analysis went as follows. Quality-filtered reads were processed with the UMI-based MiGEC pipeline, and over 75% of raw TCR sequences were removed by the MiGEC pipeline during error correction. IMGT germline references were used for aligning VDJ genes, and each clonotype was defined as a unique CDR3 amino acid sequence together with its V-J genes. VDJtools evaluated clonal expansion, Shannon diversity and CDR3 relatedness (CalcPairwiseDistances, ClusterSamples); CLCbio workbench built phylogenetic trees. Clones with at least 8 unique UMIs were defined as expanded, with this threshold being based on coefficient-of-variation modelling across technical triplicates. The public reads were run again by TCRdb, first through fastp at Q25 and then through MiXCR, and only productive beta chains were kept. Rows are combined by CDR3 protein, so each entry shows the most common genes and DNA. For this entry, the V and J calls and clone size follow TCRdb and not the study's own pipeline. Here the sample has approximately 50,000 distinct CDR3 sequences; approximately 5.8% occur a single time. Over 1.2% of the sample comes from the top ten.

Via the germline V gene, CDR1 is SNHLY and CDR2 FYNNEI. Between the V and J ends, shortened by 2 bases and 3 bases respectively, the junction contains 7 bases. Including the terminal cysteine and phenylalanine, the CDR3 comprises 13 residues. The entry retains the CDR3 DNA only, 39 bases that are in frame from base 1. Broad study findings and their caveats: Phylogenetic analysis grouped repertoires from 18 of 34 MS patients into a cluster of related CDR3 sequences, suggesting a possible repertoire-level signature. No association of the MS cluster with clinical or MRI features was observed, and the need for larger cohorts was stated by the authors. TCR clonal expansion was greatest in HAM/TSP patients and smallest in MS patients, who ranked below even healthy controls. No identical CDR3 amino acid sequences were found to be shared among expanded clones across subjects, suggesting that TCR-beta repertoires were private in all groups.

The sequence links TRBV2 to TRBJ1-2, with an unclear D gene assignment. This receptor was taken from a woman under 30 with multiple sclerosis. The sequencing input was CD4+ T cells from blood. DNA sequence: TGTGCCAGCAGTGAAAGGACTTACTATGGCTACACCTTC. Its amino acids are CASSERTYYGYTF.